What follows are 23 T cell receptor beta chains derived from one specimen sequenced in a study of cytomegalovirus exposure and HLA in healthy donors. It was with 60 Vbeta and 13 Jbeta primers that the PCR ran. Here immunoSEQ multiplex PCR was the method, and the copy in TCRdb shows in-frame clones only, minus some. The table records hundreds of thousands of clones, 70% to 90% of them present only once. The sample consisted of PBMCs. Receptors originate from a woman aged 18-35 years in good health and CMV-seronegative.

V usage is TRBV2 and J usage is TRBJ1-1; 9 positions agree with TRBD1. V lost 2 bases, J lost 8 bases, and 6 bases stayed unmatched. The CDR3 is made up of 14 amino acids. Germline lookup yields CDR1 SNHLY and CDR2 FYNNEI. The CDR3 sequence is CASSERTGASEAFF. The CDR3 nucleotides are TGTGCCAGCAGTGAAAGGACAGGGGCATCCGAAGCTTTCTTT.

This sequence joins TRBV5-4 and TRBJ2-1; D perhaps matches TRBD2 (6 bases). The CDR3 totals 14 residues. Germline CDR1 and CDR2: SGHNT and YYREEE (reference sequence). The V end lost 4 bases, the J end lost 8 bases, and 16 bases lay between the germline ends. The CDR3 loop is CASSTRNGGHEQFF. DNA of the CDR3: TGTGCCAGCAGCACCCGAAACGGGGGACATGAGCAGTTCTTC.

The J gene is TRBJ2-2, the V gene TRBV9, with D possibly matching TRBD1 (5 bases). The CDR3 contains 16 residues. The V end was cut by 6 bases, the J end by 0 bases, with 15 bases between. Looked up from germline, CDR1 is SGDLS and CDR2 is YYNGEE. CDR3: CASTRTGEANTGELFF. The DNA for the CDR3 is TGTGCCAGCACCCGAACAGGAGAAGCGAACACCGGGGAGCTGTTTTTT.

V and J are TRBV14 and TRBJ1-4, with 9 bases identical to TRBD1. In germline, CDR1 is SGHDN, CDR2 FVKESK. CDR3 length: 16 amino acids. J gave up 8 bases and V 2 bases, and 9 bases lay outside the gene matches. CDR3 in DNA: TGTGCCAGCAGCCAACTGACACAGGGGGCGGGCGAAAAACTGTTTTTT. Its translation: CASSQLTQGAGEKLFF.

This chain links TRBV5-1 with TRBJ2-5; D gene uncertain. The CDR3 is made up of 13 amino acids. CDR1 SGHRS and CDR2 YFSETQ come from the germline V gene. V dropped 0 bases and J dropped 4 bases, with 7 bases sitting between them. For the CDR3, the DNA is TGCGCCAGCAGCTTGGCACTCCGAGAGACCCAGTACTTC. Protein product: CASSLALRETQYF.

On this clone: The sample has other DNA sequences that encode this CDR3 too. The chain recombines TRBV30 with TRBJ1-2; D ambiguous. Germline loops: CDR1 GTSNPN, CDR2 SVGIG (reference sequence). This CDR3 comprises 13 residues. V shed 1 base and J shed 2 bases, with 8 bases lying between them. The CDR3 region is CAWSGGGNYGYTF. The DNA of the CDR3 is TGTGCCTGGAGTGGGGGAGGGAACTATGGCTACACCTTC.

The chain combines TRBV5-4 with TRBJ1-5; D might be TRBD1 (6 bases). The germline V gene encodes CDR1 SGHNT and CDR2 YYREEE (reference sequence). CDR3 length equals 14 residues. V was trimmed by 4 bases and J by 1 base, leaving 9 bases between them. The CDR3 is CASSLDRSNQPQHF. As DNA, the CDR3 is TGTGCCAGCAGCCTAGACAGGAGCAATCAGCCCCAGCATTTT.

In its sample, this clone was seen a few times. The rearrangement joins TRBV5-6 to TRBJ2-2; 8 nucleotides agree with TRBD1. The V and J ends lost 4 bases and 6 bases, in that order; junction bases with no gene match: 11. CDR1 and CDR2 from the germline V gene are SGHDT and YYEEEE. The CDR3 consists of 16 residues. The CDR3 here is CASSRDRGFLAGELFF. The CDR3 coding sequence is TGTGCCAGCAGCCGCGACAGGGGTTTCCTCGCCGGGGAGCTGTTTTTT.

There are a few counts of this clone. This sequence joins TRBV9 and TRBJ2-1; possible D gene TRBD2, 7 bases. Trimming cost V 4 bases and J 10 bases, with 15 bases left between them. The CDR3 covers 13 residues. Germline-derived CDR1 and CDR2 are SGDLS and YYNGEE. The CDR3 sequence: CASSMRGQGEQFF. The CDR3 DNA reads TGTGCCAGCAGCATGCGGGGGCAGGGGGAGCAGTTCTTC.

This chain joins TRBV2 and TRBJ2-3; the match to TRBD1 covers 8 bases. Looked up from germline, CDR1 is SNHLY and CDR2 is FYNNEI. Trimming cost V 2 bases and J 6 bases; bases outside gene matches: 7. CDR3 length: 15 residues. The CDR3 DNA follows: TGTGCCAGCAGTGAACCTTGGACAGGGACCGATACGCAGTATTTT. It codes for CASSEPWTGTDTQYF. The full variable domain, in which reference TRBV2 and TRBJ2-3 provide the parts outside the CDR3, is EPEVTQTPSHQVTQMGQEVILRCVPISNHLYFYWYRQILGQKVEFLVSFYNNEISEKSEIFDDQFSVERPDGSNFTLKIRSTKLEDSAMYFCASSEPWTGTDTQYFGPGTRLTVL.

The V call is TRBV5-1, the J call TRBJ1-2, with a possible D match to TRBD1 (6 bases). Germline V CDR1 and CDR2: SGHRS, YFSETQ. The CDR3 sequence is 15 residues long. V was clipped by 3 bases and J by 3 bases, with 15 bases between them. This CDR3 is CASSSRGGADYGYTF. The CDR3 coding sequence is TGCGCCAGCAGCTCCCGGGGGGGCGCCGACTATGGCTACACCTTC.

The CDR3 DNA sequence: TGTGCCAGCAGTCGGGGGGCGAACACCGGGGAGCTGTTTTTT. It codes for CASSRGANTGELFF. V gene TRBV6-6 combines with J gene TRBJ2-2; 7 positions match TRBD2. This CDR3 is 14 amino acids long. Germline V CDR1 and CDR2: MNHNY, SVGAGI (reference sequence). V was pared by 5 bases and J by 0 bases, with 0 bases of the junction left unmatched.

This rearrangement joins TRBV5-4 to TRBJ1-6; D is ambiguous. Germline loops: CDR1 SGHNT, CDR2 YYREEE (reference sequence). Trimming took 4 bases from V and 7 from J, leaving 12 bases between them. CDR3 length equals 14 residues. DNA of the CDR3: TGTGCCAGCAGCATTGAACAGCCAAATTCACCCCTCCACTTT. Its protein is CASSIEQPNSPLHF.

As DNA, the CDR3 is TGCGCCAGCAGCCCAGACAGATCCACAGATACGCAGTATTTT. It is translated as CASSPDRSTDTQYF. This chain links TRBV10-1 with TRBJ2-3, with D perhaps matching TRBD1 (5 bases). There are 14 residues in the CDR3. Germline loops: CDR1 WNHNN, CDR2 SYGVQD (reference sequence). Trimming shortened V by 6 bases and J by 2 bases, and 12 bases separated the two germline ends.

This rearrangement joins TRBV7-9 to TRBJ1-1; D gene unclear. The CDR3 contains 14 residues. CDR1 and CDR2 (germline): SEHNR, FQNEAQ (reference sequence). The CDR3 here is CSVPGPRRNTEAFF. The DNA for the CDR3 is TGTTCCGTTCCTGGCCCTAGGCGGAACACTGAAGCTTTCTTT.

The rearrangement links TRBV28 to TRBJ1-2; TRBD1 aligns across 10 bases. Germline V gene lookup returns CDR1 MDHEN and CDR2 SYDVKM. This CDR3 region has 15 residues. V lost 5 bases and J lost 4; bases outside the gene matches: 7. CDR3 DNA: TGTGCCAGCAGTCCGGGACAGGGGACTATCTATGGCTACACCTTC. This translates into CASSPGQGTIYGYTF.

The V call is TRBV5-1, the J call TRBJ2-7; 7 bases line up with TRBD1. CDR3 length equals 16 residues. CDR1 is SGHRS, CDR2 YFSETQ, per germline. V lost 2 bases and J lost 3; bases outside the gene matches: 11. Here the CDR3 DNA reads TGCGCCAGCAGCTTATCCGGGACAGCGACCGGCTACGAGCAGTACTTC. It specifies CASSLSGTATGYEQYF.

The J gene is TRBJ2-7, the V gene TRBV9, with D possibly TRBD2 on 6 matching bases. Trimming took off 0 bases at V and 3 bases at J, with 13 bases between the two ends. Germline loops: CDR1 SGDLS, CDR2 YYNGEE. This CDR3 comprises 15 residues. CDR3 nucleotide sequence: TGTGCCAGCAGCGTAGCTCCGGGGGTCTACTACGAGCAGTACTTC. This gives the protein CASSVAPGVYYEQYF. The complete variable domain, with remaining parts taken from reference TRBV9 and TRBJ2-7, reads DSGVTQTPKHLITATGQRVTLRCSPRSGDLSVYWYQQSLDQGLQFLIQYYNGEERAKGNILERFSAQQFPDLHSELNLSSLELGDSALYFCASSVAPGVYYEQYFGPGTRLTVT.

The gene calls are TRBV4-1 and TRBJ2-5, with TRBD2 matching over 9 bases. The CDR3 runs 16 residues. V lost 1 base, J lost 3 bases, and 6 bases stayed unmatched. The V gene's germline CDR1 is MGHRA and CDR2 YSYEKL. The CDR3 reads CASSQVPASGEETQYF. The CDR3 nucleotides are TGCGCCAGCAGCCAAGTGCCTGCTAGCGGGGAAGAGACCCAGTACTTC.

The rearrangement joins TRBV19 to TRBJ2-6, with D possibly being TRBD1 (6 bases). Germline V gives CDR1 LNHDA, CDR2 SQIVND (reference sequence). The CDR3 covers 16 residues. Trimming cost V 3 bases and J 2 bases, with 11 bases left between them. For the CDR3, the DNA is TGTGCCAGTAGTATCGGGCCAGGGGCTGGGGCCAACGTCCTGACTTTC. Translated, it gives CASSIGPGAGANVLTF. Full variable domain (rest looked up from reference TRBV19 and TRBJ2-6): DGGITQSPKYLFRKEGQNVTLSCEQNLNHDAMYWYRQDPGQGLRLIYYSQIVNDFQKGDIAEGYSVSREKKESFPLTVTSAQKNPTAFYLCASSIGPGAGANVLTFGAGSRLTVL.

The chain is built from TRBV29-1 and TRBJ2-1, with a tentative D call TRBD1 (6 bases). This CDR3 spans 14 amino acids. Trimming cost V 4 bases and J 2 bases, with 12 bases left between them. Germline V lookup: CDR1 SQVTM, CDR2 ANQGSEA. CDR3: CSVGGQGTYNEQFF. The CDR3 bases are TGCAGCGTTGGGGGACAAGGAACCTACAATGAGCAGTTCTTC.

The CDR3 DNA is TGTGCCAGCAGTGACCCTGGGACAACTAGCACAGATACGCAGTATTTT. Its protein product is CASSDPGTTSTDTQYF. This chain links TRBV9 with TRBJ2-3, with a weak D call TRBD1 (6 bases). The V end was cut by 5 bases, the J end by 0 bases, with 16 bases between. From germline, CDR1 is SGDLS and CDR2 YYNGEE. This CDR3 comprises 16 residues.

The chain has TRBV4-1 and TRBJ2-7, with TRBD1 as a possible D gene (6 bases). CDR3 length equals 15 residues. Trimming took off 0 bases at V and 2 bases at J, with 11 bases between the two ends. Looked up from germline, CDR1 is MGHRA and CDR2 is YSYEKL. Written as DNA, the CDR3 is TGCGCCAGCAGCCAAGATCTTGGGGGCGCCTACGAGCAGTACTTC. It specifies CASSQDLGGAYEQYF.